This TCR beta chain originates from a study of monozygotic twins with inflammatory bowel disease. Study-level points and caveats: Cells of different T cell subtypes could not be told apart.

Reprocessing the 5' RACE reads, TCRdb reports a single entry for every CDR3 protein and omits DNA. This sample's clone table lists approximately 210,000 distinct CDR3 sequences. The CDR3 loop spans 14 amino acids. The germline V gene encodes CDR1 KGHSH and CDR2 LQKENI. Regarding this clonotype: Its antigen is not identified.

Sample: blood. The receptor was isolated from a human donor with ulcerative colitis or Crohn's disease, or a healthy co-twin of an affected twin (not recorded which). This chain joins TRBV18 and TRBJ2-1; TCRdb's D call of TRBD1 is untestable without DNA. The CDR3 region is CASSPYQGANEQFF.